Each of the 2 T cell receptor beta chains below was sequenced from the same sample in a study of blood T cell repertoires in COVID-19. Clones were read by immunoSEQ multiplex PCR, and TCRdb kept only the in-frame ones, dropping some. The sample carries 300,000 to 450,000 clones, 75% to 90% recorded once. Sequenced sample: peripheral blood. These receptors were taken from a woman between 18 and 30 years old with acute or convalescent COVID-19.

This chain uses TRBV19 with TRBJ2-7; D ambiguous. The ends were cut back, 0 bases at V and 2 bases at J, with 8 bases in the middle. CDR3 length: 14 residues. Germline V CDR1 and CDR2: LNHDA, SQIVND (reference sequence). CDR3 DNA: TGTGCCAGTAGTATAGATCGGGTAACCTACGAGCAGTACTTC. This sequence encodes CASSIDRVTYEQYF.

V is TRBV29-1 and J is TRBJ1-3; 7 bases are shared with TRBD1. There are 15 residues in the CDR3. Germline CDR1 and CDR2: SQVTM and ANQGSEA. V gave up 2 bases and J gave up 0 bases; unmatched junction bases: 4. CDR3 region: CSVERDSNSGNTIYF. CDR3 coding DNA: TGCAGCGTTGAAAGGGACAGCAACTCTGGAAACACCATATATTTT.